Listed here are 7 T cell receptor beta chains from one sample, sequenced in a study of OX40 agonist ivuxolimab in advanced cancers. TCRdb keeps only in-frame clones here, not all; method: immunoSEQ multiplex PCR. Among 91,000 or so clones listed, approximately 84% were seen once. Source: CD4+ or CD8+ T cells sorted from blood, taken in a trial of the OX40 agonist ivuxolimab. The receptors derive from an adult with an advanced solid tumor such as melanoma, head and neck, liver or kidney cancer.

The V gene is TRBV4-2, the J gene TRBJ2-7, with TRBD2 matching over 11 bases. The CDR3 is 16 amino acids. J lost 3 bases, V lost 1 base, and 5 bases had no gene match. The germline gives CDR1 LGHNA, CDR2 YNFKEQ. The CDR3 sequence is CASSQGTSGSFYEQYF. The CDR3 nucleotides are TGTGCCAGCAGCCAAGGAACTAGCGGGAGTTTCTACGAGCAGTACTTC.

The V gene is TRBV7-8, the J gene TRBJ2-5; D call uncertain. CDR3 length: 14 residues. The germline V and J ends were trimmed by 5 bases and 5 bases, with 15 bases remaining between them. Germline values: CDR1 SGHVS, CDR2 FQNEAQ. DNA of the CDR3: TGTGCCAGCAGCCGTGACCGGTTTTCGGAGACCCAGTACTTC. This translates into CASSRDRFSETQYF.

The chain combines TRBV30 with TRBJ1-3; D is unclear. The CDR3 runs to 15 residues. Trimming took 3 bases from V and 1 from J, leaving 13 bases between them. Per germline, CDR1 GTSNPN and CDR2 SVGIG (reference sequence). The CDR3 loop reads CAWSKRRISGNTIYF. CDR3 coding DNA: TGTGCCTGGAGCAAACGACGGATATCTGGAAACACCATATATTTT.

The rearrangement joins TRBV28 to TRBJ1-5; 7 bases align to TRBD1. The CDR3 runs 15 residues. Trimming took 10 bases from V and 0 from J; bases not matched to a gene: 9. The germline gives CDR1 MDHEN, CDR2 SYDVKM. The CDR3 DNA reads as TGTGCCACCCGGGACAGCGCGTATAGCAATCAGCCCCAGCATTTT. It yields the protein CATRDSAYSNQPQHF. The full variable domain, with the rest looked up from reference TRBV28 and TRBJ1-5, is DVKVTQSSRYLVKRTGEKVFLECVQDMDHENMFWYRQDPGLGLRLIYFSYDVKMKEKGDIPEGYSVSREKKERFSLILESASTNQTSMYLCATRDSAYSNQPQHFGDGTRLSIL.

CDR3 sequence: CASSLGLFANEQFF. In nucleotides, the CDR3 is TGCGCCAGCAGCTTGGGACTCTTTGCCAATGAGCAGTTCTTC. The chain has TRBV5-1 and TRBJ2-1, with D uncertain. With 0 bases removed from V and 6 bases from J, the gap between germline ends came to 10 bases. This CDR3 is 14 amino acids long. From germline, CDR1 is SGHRS and CDR2 YFSETQ.

The chain combines TRBV6-5 with TRBJ2-5, with 12 bases lining up with TRBD2. Germline V gene lookup returns CDR1 MNHEY and CDR2 SVGAGI. The CDR3 consists of 15 residues. After removal of 1 base from V and 5 bases from J, the junction contained 2 bases not matched to a gene. Written as DNA, the CDR3 is TGTGCCAGCAGTTACTTTGGACTAGCGGGGGAGACCCAGTACTTC. Protein product: CASSYFGLAGETQYF.

The chain recombines TRBV5-4 with TRBJ2-1; 7 bases are shared with TRBD1. V gave up 5 bases and J gave up 10 bases; unmatched junction bases: 9. The CDR3 totals 13 residues. Germline V gene data show CDR1 as SGHNT and CDR2 as YYREEE (reference sequence). CDR3 sequence: CASRTGKVSEQFF. CDR3 coding DNA: TGTGCCAGCAGGACAGGGAAGGTATCCGAGCAGTTCTTC.